Presented here are 30 T cell receptor beta chains from one specimen sequenced in a study of CD8+ T cells in alopecia areata. Treatment indicated: oral pan-JAK inhibitor, 5-10 mg twice daily. In each case, RNA was isolated and then reverse transcribed into cDNA as the sequencing template. Only in-frame clones appear in the TCRdb table, and some are missing; sequencing was by immunoSEQ multiplex PCR. The repertoire consists of about 200,000 clones, with approximately 38% occurring once and the leading ten covering 0.45% to 0.55%. Sequenced here: CD4+ T cells sorted from blood, sampled between weeks 30 and 35, from a patient treated with tofacitinib. The receptors stem from a human donor with alopecia areata.

This clone turned up a few times. V gene TRBV30 combines with J gene TRBJ1-3; no clear D. CDR3 size: 16 residues. Per germline, CDR1 GTSNPN and CDR2 SVGIG (reference sequence). V was shortened by 2 bases and J by 0 bases, with 14 bases between the two germline ends. The CDR3: CAWSLKWRASGNTIYF. The CDR3 coding sequence is TGTGCCTGGAGTTTGAAATGGAGAGCCTCTGGAAACACCATATATTTT.

This sequence joins TRBV7-2 and TRBJ1-1, with D unclear. This CDR3 region has 12 residues. With 3 bases removed from V and 6 bases from J, the gap between germline ends came to 8 bases. The germline CDR1 and CDR2 sequences are SGHTA and FQGNSA. The DNA for the CDR3 is TGTGCCAGCAGCTTCCGGAGGTCTGAAGCTTTCTTT. Translating it yields CASSFRRSEAFF.

In this sample, this clone turned up a few times. The CDR3 DNA is TGTGCCAGCAGGGATTGGGGCCTCTCCCGGGGTAATGAAAAACTGTTTTTT. Translation: CASRDWGLSRGNEKLFF. This rearrangement joins TRBV2 to TRBJ1-4; maybe TRBD1 (5 bases). This CDR3 has 17 residues. CDR1 is SNHLY, CDR2 FYNNEI, per germline. Trimming pared 6 bases from V and 4 bases from J, leaving 21 bases between.

The chain employs TRBV19 and TRBJ2-1; TRBD2 agrees at 7 bases. With 0 bases clipped from V and 3 bases from J, the junction kept 5 bases outside the gene matches. CDR1 LNHDA and CDR2 SQIVND come from the germline V gene (reference sequence). The CDR3 loop spans 16 amino acids. As DNA, the CDR3 is TGTGCCAGTAGTATAGATTCGGGGGGATTCTACAATGAGCAGTTCTTC. Protein: CASSIDSGGFYNEQFF. The whole variable domain, remainder taken from reference TRBV19 and TRBJ2-1, is DGGITQSPKYLFRKEGQNVTLSCEQNLNHDAMYWYRQDPGQGLRLIYYSQIVNDFQKGDIAEGYSVSREKKESFPLTVTSAQKNPTAFYLCASSIDSGGFYNEQFFGPGTRLTVL.

This clone was seen a handful of times. V usage is TRBV4-1 and J usage is TRBJ2-4; 12 nucleotides align to TRBD1. The CDR3 has 17 amino acids. V lost 3 bases, J lost 2 bases, and 5 bases stayed unmatched. CDR1 MGHRA and CDR2 YSYEKL come from the germline V gene. CDR3 sequence (DNA): TGCGCCAGCAGCCAGATGGGACAGGGGGCGACCAAAAACATTCAGTACTTC. Its translation: CASSQMGQGATKNIQYF.

The rearrangement joins TRBV21-1 to TRBJ2-5; TRBD1, the table's D call, lacks a check against the DNA. TRBV21-1 is an annotated pseudogene. The CDR3 extends over 15 amino acids. The CDR3 DNA follows: TGTGCCAGCGGTTCAGGGGACAGCTGCTGGGAGACCCAGTACTTC. It is translated as CASGSGDSCWETQYF.

The rearrangement joins TRBV7-9 to TRBJ1-5; the D is unclear. V lost 0 bases and J 2 bases, leaving 8 bases between the germline ends. The CDR3 loop spans 15 amino acids. Germline V gives CDR1 SEHNR, CDR2 FQNEAQ (reference sequence). The CDR3 DNA sequence: TGTGCCAGCAGCTTAGCGCTCCCTGGCAATCAGCCCCAGCATTTT. Encoded protein: CASSLALPGNQPQHF.

As regards this clone: The same CDR3 can be traced to other DNA sequences in this sample. The chain uses TRBV29-1 and TRBJ1-1; unclear D gene. CDR1 is SQVTM, CDR2 ANQGSEA, per germline. V dropped 1 base and J dropped 1 base, with 7 bases sitting between them. The CDR3 totals 13 residues. CDR3 in amino acids: CSVEGLTNTEAFF. CDR3 bases: TGCAGCGTTGAAGGACTGACGAACACTGAAGCTTTCTTT.

The chain employs TRBV4-2 and TRBJ1-4; the D gene is possibly TRBD1 (5 bases). The CDR3 is made up of 16 amino acids. V was shortened by 3 bases and J by 0 bases, with 11 bases between the two germline ends. Germline values: CDR1 LGHNA, CDR2 YNFKEQ. Written as DNA, the CDR3 is TGTGCCAGCAGCCAGGGCGACAGAGCAACTAATGAAAAACTGTTTTTT. It translates to CASSQGDRATNEKLFF.

The sample holds a few counts of this clone. V gene TRBV6-5 combines with J gene TRBJ1-2, with 7 bases lining up with TRBD1. This CDR3 region has 13 residues. V gave up 4 bases and J gave up 6 bases; unmatched junction bases: 5. Germline V lookup: CDR1 MNHEY, CDR2 SVGAGI. CDR3 protein: CASSFRQGDGYTF. The CDR3 region has the DNA TGTGCCAGCAGTTTCCGACAGGGTGATGGCTACACCTTC.

This clone has more than one count but fewer than ten. The gene calls are TRBV27 and TRBJ1-5; D perhaps matches TRBD1 (6 bases). CDR3 size: 15 residues. V lost 4 bases, J lost 3 bases, and 13 bases lay in between. Per germline, CDR1 MNHEY and CDR2 SMNVEV (reference sequence). The CDR3 nucleotides are TGTGCCAGCAGTTGGGGCGGGGGGCACAATCAGCCCCAGCATTTT. Protein sequence: CASSWGGGHNQPQHF.

The chain is built from TRBV27 and TRBJ1-2; 9 bases are shared with TRBD1. The ends lost 5 bases at V and 7 bases at J; junction bases unmatched: 14. The CDR3 loop spans 16 amino acids. Germline V CDR1 and CDR2: MNHEY, SMNVEV (reference sequence). This CDR3 is CASSPTLGQGRSGYTF. The CDR3 coding sequence is TGTGCCAGCAGTCCAACCCTAGGACAGGGGAGGTCTGGCTACACCTTC.

This clone was counted only a few times. The chain couples TRBV7-9 to TRBJ2-1; D ambiguous. The germline gives CDR1 SEHNR, CDR2 FQNEAQ (reference sequence). This CDR3 has 14 residues. Deletions cut 8 bases from V and 4 bases from J, with 15 bases between. CDR3 loop: CASGSWLGYNEQFF. The CDR3 DNA is TGTGCCAGCGGTTCTTGGTTGGGGTACAATGAGCAGTTCTTC.

This clone has just a few counts. V is TRBV11-2 and J is TRBJ2-5; 12 bases map to TRBD2. The CDR3 extends over 14 amino acids. CDR1 is SGHAT, CDR2 FQNNGV, per germline. The trim removed 5 bases at V and 5 bases at J, leaving 3 bases unmatched. The CDR3 region is CASSRTSGKETQYF. CDR3 nucleotides: TGTGCCAGCAGCAGGACTAGCGGGAAGGAGACCCAGTACTTC.

In this sample, this clone turned up a few times. J is TRBJ1-2 and V is TRBV2; D call uncertain. The CDR3 sequence is 12 residues long. The ends were cut back, 7 bases at V and 7 bases at J, with 13 bases in the middle. Germline CDR1 SNHLY, CDR2 FYNNEI. CDR3 loop: CASTLDRGGYTF. The CDR3 DNA is TGTGCCAGCACACTGGACCGTGGTGGCTACACCTTC.

The chain combines TRBV2 with TRBJ2-1; 11 bases line up with TRBD2. The CDR3 extends over 14 amino acids. Losses at the gene ends were 8 bases for V and 6 bases for J; bases not matched to a gene: 6. Germline V lookup: CDR1 SNHLY, CDR2 FYNNEI. CDR3 protein: CASLLAGGPNEQFF. CDR3 in DNA: TGTGCCAGCTTGCTAGCGGGAGGTCCCAATGAGCAGTTCTTC.

The rearrangement uses TRBV5-4 and TRBJ2-7; D is perhaps TRBD2 (6 bases). The CDR3 sequence is 15 residues long. V dropped 0 bases and J dropped 3 bases, with 13 bases sitting between them. Germline loops: CDR1 SGHNT, CDR2 YYREEE (reference sequence). The CDR3 protein is CASSLEASVSYEQYF. The DNA for the CDR3 is TGTGCCAGCAGCTTGGAGGCTAGCGTGAGCTACGAGCAGTACTTC.

The chain joins TRBV29-1 to TRBJ1-4, with a weak D call TRBD1 (5 bases). Per the germline V gene, CDR1 is SQVTM and CDR2 is ANQGSEA. Deletions cut 4 bases from V and 7 bases from J, with 10 bases between. The CDR3 sequence is 12 residues long. DNA of the CDR3: TGCAGCGTTGGTTCAGGGATTGAAAAACTGTTTTTT. Encoded protein: CSVGSGIEKLFF.

In this sample, this clone turned up a few times. The rearrangement links TRBV29-1 to TRBJ2-2; D may be TRBD1 (5 bases). The CDR3 spans 12 residues. Germline values: CDR1 SQVTM, CDR2 ANQGSEA. Trimming cost V 7 bases and J 5 bases, with 11 bases left between them. The CDR3 DNA is TGCAGCGGGGTCAAGGGGACCGGGGAGCTGTTTTTT. Its protein product is CSGVKGTGELFF.

The chain employs TRBV4-1 and TRBJ2-7; D is perhaps TRBD2 (7 bases). Germline values: CDR1 MGHRA, CDR2 YSYEKL. CDR3 length equals 15 residues. V lost 8 bases to trimming and J lost 4 bases, with 21 bases between them. CDR3: CASRNPGEGQYEQYF. As DNA, the CDR3 is TGCGCCAGCCGCAACCCAGGGGAGGGTCAGTACGAGCAGTACTTC.

The chain employs TRBV5-1 and TRBJ1-1; D is undetermined. Trimming pared 0 bases from V and 1 base from J, leaving 7 bases between. The CDR3 has 14 amino acids. Looked up from germline, CDR1 is SGHRS and CDR2 is YFSETQ. CDR3 in DNA: TGCGCCAGCAGCTTGGGCCATTCGAACACTGAAGCTTTCTTT. Translated, it gives CASSLGHSNTEAFF. The complete variable domain, with remaining parts taken from reference TRBV5-1 and TRBJ1-1, reads KAGVTQTPRYLIKTRGQQVTLSCSPISGHRSVSWYQQTPGQGLQFLFEYFSETQRNKGNFPGRFSGRQFSNSRSEMNVSTLELGDSALYLCASSLGHSNTEAFFGQGTRLTVV.

This clone was picked up one time. The V call is TRBV6-5, the J call TRBJ1-1, with TRBD1 as a possible D gene (5 bases). In germline, CDR1 is MNHEY, CDR2 SVGAGI. The CDR3 runs to 14 residues. Trimming stripped 6 bases from V and 0 bases from J, with 11 bases between. The CDR3 DNA reads TGTGCCAGCAGAGAGGGACGGCTGAACACTGAAGCTTTCTTT. Amino acids: CASREGRLNTEAFF.

The chain combines TRBV19 with TRBJ2-2; 9 nucleotides align to TRBD1. Germline CDR1 LNHDA, CDR2 SQIVND (reference sequence). This CDR3 is built from 16 residues. V was pared by 5 bases and J by 5 bases, with 9 bases of the junction left unmatched. CDR3 in amino acids: CASSSSGTGRTGELFF. In DNA, the CDR3 is TGTGCCAGTAGTTCCTCCGGGACAGGGAGAACCGGGGAGCTGTTTTTT.

The chain carries TRBV5-1 and TRBJ1-2; tentatively, D is TRBD1 (5 bases). Germline lookup yields CDR1 SGHRS and CDR2 YFSETQ. The CDR3 length is 14 residues. V was cut by 5 bases and J by 1 base, with 12 bases left in between. The CDR3 loop reads CASRGPTGNYGYTF. The DNA for the CDR3 is TGCGCCAGCAGGGGACCGACTGGTAACTATGGCTACACCTTC.

Only a few counts were recorded for this clone. The chain recombines TRBV4-1 with TRBJ2-1; unclear D gene. Germline CDR1 MGHRA, CDR2 YSYEKL. V lost 1 base to trimming and J lost 8 bases, with 15 bases between them. The CDR3 is 15 amino acids. As DNA, the CDR3 is TGCGCCAGCAGCCAAGCGTCGTCCCTTGACGATGAGCAGTTCTTC. Residues: CASSQASSLDDEQFF.

This clone was observed a few times. The chain employs TRBV2 and TRBJ2-5; D is unclear. Germline CDR1 is SNHLY and CDR2 is FYNNEI. The CDR3 consists of 13 residues. V was pared by 4 bases and J by 4 bases, with 10 bases between. CDR3 in amino acids: CASSVYTSETQYF. Written as DNA, the CDR3 is TGTGCCAGCAGTGTGTACACCTCAGAGACCCAGTACTTC.

The chain links TRBV5-6 to TRBJ1-5, with TRBD1 as a possible D gene (5 bases). The CDR3 spans 16 residues. Germline V gene sequence: CDR1 SGHDT, CDR2 YYEEEE. V lost 3 bases, J lost 0 bases, and 13 bases lay in between. The CDR3 here is CASSSQGSLSNQPQHF. For the CDR3, the DNA is TGTGCCAGCAGCTCCCAGGGATCACTTAGCAATCAGCCCCAGCATTTT.

This clone was found a few times. Written as DNA, the CDR3 is TGTGCCAGCAGGGGGAGGATGTCACCCAACGAGCAGTACTTC. This sequence encodes CASRGRMSPNEQYF. The chain links TRBV11-1 to TRBJ2-7; possible D gene TRBD2, 6 bases. The CDR3 totals 14 residues. Germline V gene sequence: CDR1 SGHAT, CDR2 FQDESV (reference sequence). The ends were cut back, 6 bases at V and 5 bases at J, with 17 bases in the middle.

This rearrangement joins TRBV4-2 to TRBJ2-7; 8 bases are shared with TRBD2. The CDR3 is made up of 16 amino acids. Germline values: CDR1 LGHNA, CDR2 YNFKEQ. V shed 0 bases and J 4 bases; nucleotides not matched to a gene: 8. The CDR3 DNA reads as TGTGCCAGCAGCCAAGATCTTGGTAGCGGGACATACGAGCAGTACTTC. This codes for CASSQDLGSGTYEQYF.

The CDR3 region has the DNA TGTGCCAGCAGTTCTCACCGGAGAACTAATGAAAAACTGTTTTTT. Its protein is CASSSHRRTNEKLFF. This chain connects TRBV6-5 to TRBJ1-4; D unclear. The V end lost 4 bases, the J end lost 1 base, and 10 bases lay between the germline ends. The CDR3 spans 15 residues. Germline CDR1 and CDR2: MNHEY and SVGAGI.